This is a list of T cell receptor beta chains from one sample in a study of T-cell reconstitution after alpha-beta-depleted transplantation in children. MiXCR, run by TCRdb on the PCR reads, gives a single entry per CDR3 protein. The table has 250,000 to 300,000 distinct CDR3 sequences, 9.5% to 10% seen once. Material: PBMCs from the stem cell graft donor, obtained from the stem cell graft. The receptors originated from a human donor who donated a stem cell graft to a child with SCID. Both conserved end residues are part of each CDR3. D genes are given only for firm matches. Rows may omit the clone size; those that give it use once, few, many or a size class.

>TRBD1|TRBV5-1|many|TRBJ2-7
TGCGCCAGCAGCTTGGGGGACAGCCTCTACGAGCAGTACTTC
CASSLGDSLYEQYF
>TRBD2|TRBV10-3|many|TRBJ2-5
TGTGCCACCCTAAAGCAAGCGGGGGGGTTGGAGACCCAGTACTTC
CATLKQAGGLETQYF
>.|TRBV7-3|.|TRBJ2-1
TGTGCCAGCAGTACCGGGACTCCAAAAAATGAGCAGTTCTTC
CASSTGTPKNEQFF
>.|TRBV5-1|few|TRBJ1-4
TGCGCCAGCAAGCGGGGGGGCATTTCAACTAATGAAAAACTGTTTTTT
CASKRGGISTNEKLFF
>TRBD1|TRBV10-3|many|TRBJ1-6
TGTGCCATCAGCCCTACAGGGGGTAGTTCACCCCTCCACTTT
CAISPTGGSSPLHF
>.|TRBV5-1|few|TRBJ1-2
TGCGCCAGCAGCTTGGAGACCACTAACTATGGCTACACCTTC
CASSLETTNYGYTF
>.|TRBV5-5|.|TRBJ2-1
TGTGCCAGCAGCTTGGCGGGGGCCACCTACAATGAGCAGTTCTTC
CASSLAGATYNEQFF
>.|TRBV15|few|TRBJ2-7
TGTGCCACCAGCCCCCGTTTGGCAGGCGGTCAGGGCGAGCAGTACTTC
CATSPRLAGGQGEQYF
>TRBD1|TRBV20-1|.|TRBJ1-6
TGCAGTGCTCACCACTGGGACAGACAGCGCAAGGGTTTATATAATTCACCCCTCCACTTT
CSAHHWDRQRKGLYNSPLHF
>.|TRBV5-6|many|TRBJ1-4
TGTGCCAGCAGCGTGGGATTTGGCGACGAAAAACTGTTTTTT
CASSVGFGDEKLFF
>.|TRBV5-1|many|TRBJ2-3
TGTGCCAGCAGCTTAGAGGGGAGCACAGATACGCAGTATTTT
CASSLEGSTDTQYF
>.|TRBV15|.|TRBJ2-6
TGTGCCACCAGCAGAGATCCGAGTTCGGGGGCCAACGTCCTGACTTTC
CATSRDPSSGANVLTF
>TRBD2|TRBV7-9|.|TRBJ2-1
TGTGCCAGCAGCAGGGGACTAGCGGGGGGTTATGAGCAGTTCTTC
CASSRGLAGGYEQFF
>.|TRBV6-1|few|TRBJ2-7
TGTGCCAGCAGCCGCCGGGTCTCCTCGTCCTACGAGCAGTACTTC
CASSRRVSSSYEQYF
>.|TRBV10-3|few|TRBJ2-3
TGTGCCATCGCCCCCGGGGCCGTCTTAGGCACAGATACGCAGTATTTT
CAIAPGAVLGTDTQYF
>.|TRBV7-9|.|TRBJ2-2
TGTGCCAGCAGCTTAGCTGTGGCAGGCTTAAACACCGGGGAGCTGTTTTTT
CASSLAVAGLNTGELFF
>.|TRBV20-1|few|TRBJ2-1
TGCAGTGCTAGAGGACCTAGAGTCGATGAGCAGTTCTTC
CSARGPRVDEQFF
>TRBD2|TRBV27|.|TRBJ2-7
TGTGCCAGCAGTTTATCCCCTAGCGGGGCCTACGAGCAGTACTTC
CASSLSPSGAYEQYF
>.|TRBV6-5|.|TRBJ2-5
TGTGCCAGCAGTTCCTCGGGGGGCGGGGAGACCCAGTACTTC
CASSSSGGGETQYF
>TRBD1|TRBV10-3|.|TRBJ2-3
TGTGCCTACAGCGGGACAGGGAGGTCAGATACGCAGTATTTT
CAYSGTGRSDTQYF
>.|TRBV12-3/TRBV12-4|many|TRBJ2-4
TGTGCCAGCAGTTTTGGGGTTGGGGCCAAAAACATTCAGTACTTC
CASSFGVGAKNIQYF
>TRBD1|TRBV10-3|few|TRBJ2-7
TGTGCCATCAGAGACGGACAGGGTGTCTACGAGCAGTACTTC
CAIRDGQGVYEQYF
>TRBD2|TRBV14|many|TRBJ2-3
TGTGCCAGCAGCCGGGCGGGGGAACGTAATACGCAGTATTTT
CASSRAGERNTQYF
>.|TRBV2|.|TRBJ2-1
TGTGCCAGGGACGGCGGGAATGAGCAGTTCTTC
CARDGGNEQFF
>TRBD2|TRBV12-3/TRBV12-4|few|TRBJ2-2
TGTGCCGGGGGAAAGCGGGGGGGCTACACCGGGGAGCTGTTTTTT
CAGGKRGGYTGELFF
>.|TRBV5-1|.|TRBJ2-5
TGCGCCAGCAGCTTGGACGGAGAGCGAGAAGAGACCCAGTACTTC
CASSLDGEREETQYF
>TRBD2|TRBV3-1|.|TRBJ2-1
TGTGCCACCTCCCAAGATAGCGGCGGGGGGGCCTTCGGCGATGAGCAGTTCTTC
CATSQDSGGGAFGDEQFF
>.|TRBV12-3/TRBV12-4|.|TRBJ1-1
TGTGCCAGCAGTTTAAGGGCCCTCCGGGGGCAGAACACTGAAGCTTTCTTT
CASSLRALRGQNTEAFF
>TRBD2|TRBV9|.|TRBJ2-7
TGTGCCAGCAGCGTTATAGCGGGGCCCACCTACGAGCAGTACTTC
CASSVIAGPTYEQYF
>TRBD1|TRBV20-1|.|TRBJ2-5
TGCAGTGCTAGGCCCTCGAGGGGGCTTGAGACCCAGTACTTC
CSARPSRGLETQYF